Given below is one TCR beta chain in context. The antigen remains unidentified. CDR1 LNHNV and CDR2 YYDKDF come from the germline V gene (reference sequence). Trimming left V 3 bases short and J 1 base short, with 15 bases between. This CDR3 has 16 amino acids. Clones were read by immunoSEQ multiplex PCR, and TCRdb kept only the in-frame ones, dropping some. There are some 140,000 clones in the sample; about 90% occur only once, and roughly 2% lies in the top ten. This sample is drawn from a study of T cell responses to AZD1222 COVID-19 vaccine. General study points: The study found vaccine-associated CD4 TCRs spanning spike, dominant at 160-218 and 743-854. Unmutated variant regions are reportedly the target of nearly half of TCRs that are spike-specific.

Sequences were derived from peripheral blood, sampled on day 0 of AZD1222 vaccination. This sequence originates from an adult in good health. The chain carries TRBV15 and TRBJ1-1; maybe TRBD1 (5 bases). The CDR3: CATSSFQLGPNTEAFF. The CDR3 DNA is TGTGCCACCAGCAGTTTCCAGCTGGGGCCGAACACTGAAGCTTTCTTT.